Sequencing of this T cell receptor (beta chain) was carried out in a study of graft-versus-host responses after intestinal transplantation. Points from the study as a whole: Allografts of patients with graft-donor T cell macrochimerism showed high graft-versus-host to host-versus-graft clone ratios.

As for this clone: Its matching antigen is unknown.

Per the germline V gene, CDR1 is MNHEY and CDR2 is SVGAGI. V shed 2 bases and J shed 7 bases, with 9 bases lying between them. The CDR3 has 14 amino acids. The data were produced by immunoSEQ multiplex PCR, yet TCRdb's version contains in-frame clones alone and is incomplete. Here the sample spans fewer than 150,000 clones, approximately 92% being singletons. This receptor was identified in a human donor who received an intestinal transplant. The V and J genes are TRBV6-5 and TRBJ1-6; unclear D gene. The specimen was unstimulated CD4+ T cells sorted from spleen or lymph node cells, collected before intestinal transplant. The CDR3: CASSYRESNSPLHF. CDR3 nucleotides: TGTGCCAGCAGTTACAGGGAATCGAATTCACCCCTCCACTTT.